Below are 6 T cell receptor beta chains sequenced from a single sample in a study of shared clonotypes between healthy human individuals. Produced via immunoSEQ multiplex PCR; TCRdb's table is partial and in-frame only. The sample consists of roughly 2.6 million clones, around 94% of them appearing once. The sequenced material came from naive CD4+ T cells sorted from blood. Subset indicated: CD45RA+ positively selected. All receptors come from a man younger than 35 in good health.

The chain is built from TRBV23-1 and TRBJ1-2; 9 bases line up with TRBD1. TRBV23-1 is sorted into the ORF group, with uncertain function. This CDR3 has 16 residues. V trimming: 7 bases; J trimming: 3 bases; junction bases outside the gene matches: 12. The CDR3 reads CASNQPGQGTDYGYTF. CDR3 DNA sequence: TGCGCCAGCAACCAACCCGGACAGGGGACAGACTATGGCTACACCTTC.

The rearrangement joins TRBV10-3 to TRBJ1-1, with D possibly matching TRBD1 (6 bases). The CDR3 covers 15 residues. V dropped 5 bases and J dropped 2 bases, with 15 bases sitting between them. CDR1 and CDR2 from the germline V gene are ENHRY and SYGVKD. The CDR3 sequence: CAISPTGTANTEAFF. The CDR3 nucleotides are TGTGCCATCAGTCCGACAGGAACAGCTAACACTGAAGCTTTCTTT.

This clone came up once. The V call is TRBV9, the J call TRBJ2-2; 12 positions match TRBD1. Trimming cost V 0 bases and J 7 bases; bases outside gene matches: 4. Germline assignment: CDR1 SGDLS and CDR2 YYNGEE. This CDR3 region has 16 residues. The CDR3 here is CASSVVGTGGIGELFF. The CDR3, as DNA: TGTGCCAGCAGCGTAGTTGGGACAGGGGGCATCGGGGAGCTGTTTTTT.

This chain uses TRBV5-1 with TRBJ2-1; TRBD2 agrees at 13 bases. Germline V gives CDR1 SGHRS, CDR2 YFSETQ. The CDR3 length is 16 residues. J lost 5 bases, V lost 0 bases, and 2 bases had no gene match. In nucleotides, the CDR3 is TGCGCCAGCAGCTTGGGGGGACTAGCGGGAAACAATGAGCAGTTCTTC. Amino acid sequence: CASSLGGLAGNNEQFF.

J is TRBJ2-7 and V is TRBV18; 10 bases line up with TRBD2. The CDR3 sequence is 13 residues long. Germline lookup yields CDR1 KGHSH and CDR2 LQKENI. J lost 11 bases, V lost 3 bases, and 7 bases had no gene match. CDR3 coding DNA: TGTGCCAGCTCACCGGTAGGGCTAGCGGGAGAGTACTTC. Protein product: CASSPVGLAGEYF. The variable domain in full, with the rest retrieved from reference TRBV18 and TRBJ2-7, is NAGVMQNPRHLVRRRGQEARLRCSPMKGHSHVYWYRQLPEEGLKFMVYLQKENIIDESGMPKERFSAEFPKEGPSILRIQQVVRGDSAAYFCASSPVGLAGEYFGPGTRLTVT.

The genes are TRBV9 and TRBJ2-1; TRBD1 might be the D (6 bases). Germline V gene data show CDR1 as SGDLS and CDR2 as YYNGEE. The CDR3 consists of 14 residues. The V and J ends lost 2 bases and 6 bases respectively, with 12 bases between them. For the CDR3, the DNA is TGTGCCAGCAGCGTCGGGACACTTCCCAATGAGCAGTTCTTC. This gives the protein CASSVGTLPNEQFF. The whole variable domain, filled in from reference TRBV9 and TRBJ2-1, reads DSGVTQTPKHLITATGQRVTLRCSPRSGDLSVYWYQQSLDQGLQFLIQYYNGEERAKGNILERFSAQQFPDLHSELNLSSLELGDSALYFCASSVGTLPNEQFFGPGTRLTVL.